The 10 T cell receptor beta chains below were found in one sample sequenced in a study of cytomegalovirus exposure and HLA in healthy donors. Use of 60 Vbeta and 13 Jbeta primers characterized the PCR. Sequencing used immunoSEQ multiplex PCR; TCRdb keeps in-frame clones, though not all of them. The data hold more than 95,000 clones, with around 15% observed a single time. The sample was PBMCs. These receptors were collected from a female donor in good health and CMV-seronegative.

This sequence joins TRBV5-1 and TRBJ1-2; 8 nucleotides align to TRBD1. Germline values: CDR1 SGHRS, CDR2 YFSETQ. V dropped 0 bases and J dropped 6; count of bases not matched to a gene: 7. CDR3 length: 15 amino acids. In nucleotides, the CDR3 is TGCGCCAGCAGCTTGGAATTCTCAGGGGGCAATGGCTACACCTTC. The encoded protein is CASSLEFSGGNGYTF.

The V and J genes are TRBV9 and TRBJ2-3; 10 positions match TRBD2. This CDR3 region has 14 residues. CDR1 and CDR2 from the germline V gene are SGDLS and YYNGEE. The V and J ends lost 2 bases and 8 bases, in that order; junction bases with no gene match: 5. CDR3 bases: TGTGCCAGCAGCGTGGCTAGCGGGAGTGTTACGCAGTATTTT. Translated, it gives CASSVASGSVTQYF.

This clone was picked up a small number of times. This chain connects TRBV10-1 to TRBJ1-5, with TRBD1 identical over 10 bases. With V trimmed by 7 bases and J by 2 bases, 2 bases remained unmatched. The CDR3 contains 14 residues. Germline CDR1 is WNHNN and CDR2 is SYGVQD (reference sequence). The CDR3 DNA is TGCGCCAGCACCGGGACAGGGGGCAATCAGCCCCAGCATTTT. It encodes CASTGTGGNQPQHF.

The chain uses TRBV6-5 and TRBJ1-4, with a tentative D call TRBD1 (5 bases). The CDR3 spans 16 residues. Germline V gene sequence: CDR1 MNHEY, CDR2 SVGAGI. Trimming pared 4 bases from V and 0 bases from J, leaving 12 bases between. The DNA of the CDR3 is TGTGCCAGCAGTTCGCGACAGCCTGCAACTAATGAAAAACTGTTTTTT. This translates into CASSSRQPATNEKLFF.

The chain recombines TRBV28 with TRBJ1-2; D gene unclear. There are 13 residues in the CDR3. Looked up from germline, CDR1 is MDHEN and CDR2 is SYDVKM. V shed 7 bases and J shed 3 bases, with 12 bases lying between them. As DNA, the CDR3 is TGTGCCAGCACCCTTTCGGCGGACTATGGCTACACCTTC. It is translated as CASTLSADYGYTF.

This clone was observed once. J is TRBJ1-2 and V is TRBV6-1, with D tentatively TRBD1 (5 bases). The CDR3 is 13 residues long. The V gene's germline CDR1 is MNHNS and CDR2 SASEGT. The V and J ends lost 4 bases and 7 bases respectively, with 13 bases between them. The CDR3 nucleotides read TGTGCCAGCAGTGCAGGGAGGACCGGTGGCTACACCTTC. Translation: CASSAGRTGGYTF.

A few counts support this clone. This sample also contains other DNA sequences that code for the same CDR3. V and J are TRBV30 and TRBJ1-5; D gene ambiguous. The germline V gene has CDR1 GTSNPN and CDR2 SVGIG (reference sequence). V lost 0 bases and J 4 bases, leaving 13 bases between the germline ends. The CDR3 consists of 15 residues. The CDR3 reads CAWSVLLGPNQPQHF. The CDR3 region has the DNA TGTGCCTGGAGTGTACTACTAGGTCCTAATCAGCCCCAGCATTTT. The full variable domain, in which reference TRBV30 and TRBJ1-5 provide the parts outside the CDR3, is SQTIHQWPATLVQPVGSPLSLECTVEGTSNPNLYWYRQAAGRGLQLLFYSVGIGQISSEVPQNLSASRPQDRQFILSSKKLLLSDSGFYLCAWSVLLGPNQPQHFGDGTRLSIL.

This clone was seen a few times. The chain has TRBV6-5 and TRBJ1-2; TRBD1 matches at 7 bases. The ends lost 6 bases at V and 4 bases at J; junction bases unmatched: 8. CDR1 and CDR2 (germline): MNHEY, SVGAGI. This CDR3 spans 14 amino acids. The DNA of the CDR3 is TGTGCCAGCAGGCGCCGGGACAGCATCTATGGCTACACCTTC. It is translated as CASRRRDSIYGYTF.

This clone was detected only a few times. The V gene is TRBV7-9, the J gene TRBJ2-7, with 8 nucleotides matching TRBD2. CDR1 is SEHNR and CDR2 is FQNEAQ in the germline V gene (reference sequence). Losses at the gene ends were 5 bases for V and 0 bases for J; bases not matched to a gene: 9. The CDR3 has 16 residues. CDR3 nucleotide sequence: TGTGCCAGCAGCACCTCACTAGCGGTTATCTCCTACGAGCAGTACTTC. Its protein product is CASSTSLAVISYEQYF.

A few counts support this clone. The chain recombines TRBV5-4 with TRBJ2-2; D possibly corresponds to TRBD1 (6 bases). The CDR3 contains 16 residues. CDR1 is SGHNT and CDR2 is YYREEE in the germline V gene (reference sequence). The germline V and J ends were trimmed by 4 bases and 2 bases, with 15 bases remaining between them. CDR3 in amino acids: CASSPSRGGNTGELFF. DNA of the CDR3: TGTGCCAGCAGCCCGAGCAGGGGCGGCAACACCGGGGAGCTGTTTTTT.